The 18 T cell receptor beta chains below all came from one sample that was sequenced in a study of blood T cells in healthy people across ages. It was with a sample-barcoded 5' primer and a J-beta primer mix that a second PCR of about 6 to 12 cycles was run. TCRdb called the 5' RACE reads again in MiXCR, with one record for every CDR3 protein. The sample consists of 780,000 or so distinct CDR3 sequences, about 56% of them appearing once. Sequencing input: blood. The receptors shown here come from a man aged 40-55 years in good health.

This clonotype has only a few counts. The gene calls are TRBV29-1 and TRBJ2-6, with D hard to call. This CDR3 has 14 residues. Germline V lookup: CDR1 SQVTM, CDR2 ANQGSEA. Deletions cut 2 bases from V and 1 base from J, with 6 bases between. The CDR3 region is CSVESESGANVLTF. The CDR3 bases are TGCAGCGTTGAATCGGAATCTGGGGCCAACGTCCTGACTTTC. The full variable domain, rest sourced from reference TRBV29-1 and TRBJ2-6, is SAVISQKPSRDICQRGTSLTIQCQVDSQVTMMFWYRQQPGQSLTLIATANQGSEATYESGFVIDKFPISRPNLTFSTLTVSNMSPEDSSIYLCSVESESGANVLTFGAGSRLTVL.

The V and J genes are TRBV6-2 or TRBV6-3 and TRBJ2-5; no clear D gene. The CDR3 length is 16 residues. The V and J ends lost 7 bases and 2 bases respectively, with 20 bases between them. Germline values: CDR1 MNHEY, CDR2 SVGEGT. The CDR3 bases are TGTGCCAGCAACAATCCGCATGAAGGCCTACAAGAGACCCAGTACTTC. Protein sequence: CASNNPHEGLQETQYF.

The CDR3 sequence is CARGRGRISGNTIYF. CDR3 nucleotide sequence: TGTGCTAGAGGGCGAGGACGGATCTCTGGAAACACCATATATTTT. The chain couples TRBV7-7 to TRBJ1-3; D not certain. The length of the CDR3 is 15 residues. CDR1 and CDR2 from the germline V gene are SSHAT and FNYEAQ (reference sequence).

The chain uses TRBV28 and TRBJ2-3; D possibly corresponds to TRBD2 (6 bases). Trimming cost V 5 bases and J 2 bases, with 17 bases left between them. The germline CDR1 and CDR2 sequences are MDHEN and SYDVKM. This CDR3 region has 16 residues. Here the CDR3 reads CASSLPGALPTDTQYF. The CDR3 region has the DNA TGTGCCAGCAGTCTCCCGGGAGCACTCCCCACAGATACGCAGTATTTT.

The chain has TRBV7-2 and TRBJ1-5, with D unclear. V shed 5 bases and J shed 4 bases, with 15 bases lying between them. This CDR3 region has 15 residues. Germline CDR1 reads SGHTA; CDR2 reads FQGNSA. The CDR3, as DNA: TGTGCCAGCAGCGACTCCCTTAAGGCAAATCAGCCCCAGCATTTT. Translated, it gives CASSDSLKANQPQHF.

There are a few counts of this clonotype. V and J are TRBV7-2 and TRBJ2-4, with 7 bases that match TRBD2. Losses at the gene ends were 5 bases for V and 8 bases for J; bases not matched to a gene: 21. The CDR3 is made up of 18 amino acids. Germline CDR1 SGHTA, CDR2 FQGNSA. CDR3 coding DNA: TGTGCCAGCAGCCCGGATCCGAGACTAGCCGGGGAAGGATACATTCAGTACTTC. As protein: CASSPDPRLAGEGYIQYF.

V usage is TRBV7-2 and J usage is TRBJ2-7; D is ambiguous. The V end was cut by 5 bases, the J end by 3 bases, with 14 bases between. This CDR3 comprises 14 residues. In germline, CDR1 is SGHTA, CDR2 FQGNSA. The CDR3 sequence is CASSPKTTHYEQYF. DNA for the CDR3: TGTGCCAGCAGCCCAAAGACAACACACTACGAGCAGTACTTC.

This clonotype was detected only once. V is TRBV6-1 and J is TRBJ2-5, with TRBD2 identical over 7 bases. The assigned J gene may be wrong: the sequence end matches TRBJ2-7 better. The germline V gene has CDR1 MNHNS and CDR2 SASEGT. The CDR3 length is 13 residues. As DNA, the CDR3 is TGTGCCAGCAGAGAGACTAGCAACCCCGAGCAGTACTTC. This codes for CASRETSNPEQYF.

This clonotype was detected once. The chain carries TRBV5-1 and TRBJ2-2; D is ambiguous. CDR3 length: 14 amino acids. In germline, CDR1 is SGHRS, CDR2 YFSETQ. Between the trimmed V and J ends, which lost 3 bases and 0 bases, there was a span of 6 bases. CDR3 sequence (DNA): TGCGCCAGCAGCTATACACCGAACACCGGGGAGCTGTTTTTT. It is translated as CASSYTPNTGELFF. The variable domain in full, completed from reference TRBV5-1 and TRBJ2-2, reads KAGVTQTPRYLIKTRGQQVTLSCSPISGHRSVSWYQQTPGQGLQFLFEYFSETQRNKGNFPGRFSGRQFSNSRSEMNVSTLELGDSALYLCASSYTPNTGELFFGEGSRLTVL.

This clonotype was seen only a few times. The chain recombines TRBV7-9 with TRBJ1-4, with D tentatively TRBD1 (5 bases). Trimming stripped 6 bases from V and 8 bases from J, with 13 bases between. The CDR3 has 13 residues. From germline, CDR1 is SEHNR and CDR2 FQNEAQ (reference sequence). The CDR3: CASSRDPKEKLFF. The CDR3 DNA is TGTGCCAGCAGTCGGGACCCAAAAGAAAAACTGTTTTTT.

In this sample, this clonotype turned up a few times. The gene calls are TRBV5-6 and TRBJ2-7; 11 bases fit TRBD2. V trimming: 0 bases; J trimming: 4 bases; junction bases outside the gene matches: 3. In germline, CDR1 is SGHDT, CDR2 YYEEEE. CDR3 size: 15 residues. The CDR3 DNA reads as TGTGCCAGCAGCTTGGTGGTAGCGGGAGGGTACGAGCAGTACTTC. It translates to CASSLVVAGGYEQYF.

The rearrangement links TRBV6-2 or TRBV6-3 to TRBJ2-1; perhaps D is TRBD1 or TRBD2 (5 bases each). CDR1 and CDR2 from the germline V gene are MNHEY and SVGEGT. V was pared by 0 bases and J by 4 bases, with 13 bases between. This CDR3 is built from 16 residues. The CDR3 DNA sequence: TGTGCCAGCAGTTACTCACATCCGGGGCAGTACAATGAGCAGTTCTTC. Protein product: CASSYSHPGQYNEQFF.

This clonotype was seen only once. The V and J genes are TRBV20-1 and TRBJ1-1; D is unclear. There are 12 residues in the CDR3. Germline values: CDR1 DFQATT, CDR2 SNEGSKA (reference sequence). Trimming stripped 4 bases from V and 2 bases from J, with 8 bases between. CDR3 coding DNA: TGCAGTGCTATTCCGGAAAACACTGAAGCTTTCTTT. Encoded protein: CSAIPENTEAFF.

This clonotype came up once. V usage is TRBV11-3 and J usage is TRBJ2-3; 10 bases line up with TRBD2. The CDR3 sequence is 17 residues long. Germline-derived CDR1 and CDR2 are SGHNT and YENEEA. With V trimmed by 3 bases and J by 1 base, 7 bases remained unmatched. CDR3 amino acids: CASSFSIGTSGTDTQYF. CDR3 bases: TGTGCCAGCAGCTTTTCTATCGGGACTAGCGGCACAGATACGCAGTATTTT.

V gene TRBV30 combines with J gene TRBJ1-6; 8 bases are shared with TRBD1. This CDR3 has 14 amino acids. V shed 0 bases, J shed 10 bases, and the junction held 5 bases outside the gene matches. Germline CDR1 and CDR2: GTSNPN and SVGIG (reference sequence). The CDR3 here is CAWSVDRGGSPLHF. Written as DNA, the CDR3 is TGTGCCTGGAGTGTTGACAGGGGCGGGTCACCCCTCCACTTT. The whole variable domain, remainder taken from reference TRBV30 and TRBJ1-6, is SQTIHQWPATLVQPVGSPLSLECTVEGTSNPNLYWYRQAAGRGLQLLFYSVGIGQISSEVPQNLSASRPQDRQFILSSKKLLLSDSGFYLCAWSVDRGGSPLHFGNGTRLTVT.

The rearrangement uses TRBV7-3 and TRBJ2-1; D unresolved. The CDR3 length is 13 residues. Germline loops: CDR1 SGHTA, CDR2 FQGTGA. Trimming removed 6 bases from V and 2 bases from J, with 8 bases in between. The DNA for the CDR3 is TGTGCCAGCAGTCCCCTACCCTACAATGAGCAGTTCTTC. Translation gives CASSPLPYNEQFF.

In this sample, this clonotype turned up once. V is TRBV12-3 or TRBV12-4 and J is TRBJ2-1; the D gene is possibly TRBD1 (5 bases). The CDR3 length is 14 residues. V shed 4 bases and J shed 10 bases, with 17 bases lying between them. Here the CDR3 DNA reads TGTGCCAGCAGTTCCACAACCGACAGACTCGAGCAGTTCTTC. Translation gives CASSSTTDRLEQFF.

V usage is TRBV13 and J usage is TRBJ2-1; D possibly corresponds to TRBD2 (5 bases). The length of the CDR3 is 12 residues. Trimming stripped 5 bases from V and 9 bases from J, with 11 bases between. CDR1 PRHDT and CDR2 FYEKMQ come from the germline V gene (reference sequence). CDR3 loop: CASSSASSEQFF. CDR3 bases: TGTGCCAGCAGCAGCGCTAGCAGTGAGCAGTTCTTC.